The 29 T cell receptor beta chains in this list originate from one sample, sequenced in a study of cytomegalovirus exposure and HLA in healthy donors. Profiling relied on immunoSEQ multiplex PCR, and the TCRdb table lists in-frame clones only, not all of them. In the table there are approximately 200,000 clones, around 90% of which are singletons. Sequencing was carried out using PBMCs. Receptors were obtained from a woman aged 18-30 years in good health and CMV-seronegative.

This clone was observed a few times. This rearrangement joins TRBV6-6 to TRBJ2-1; tentative D call: TRBD2 (6 bases). The germline V gene encodes CDR1 MNHNY and CDR2 SVGAGI (reference sequence). CDR3 size: 15 residues. Trimming removed 11 bases from V and 3 bases from J, with 20 bases in between. The CDR3 sequence is CAAAPGTRNYNEQFF. The CDR3 region has the DNA TGTGCCGCGGCACCCGGGACTCGAAACTACAATGAGCAGTTCTTC.

The genes are TRBV11-2 and TRBJ2-1; 7 nucleotides line up with TRBD1. V was pared by 3 bases and J by 2 bases, with 4 bases of the junction left unmatched. The CDR3 runs 15 residues. CDR1 and CDR2 from the germline V gene are SGHAT and FQNNGV. CDR3 sequence: CASSFHRGPYNEQFF. The CDR3 DNA is TGTGCCAGCAGCTTCCACAGGGGCCCCTACAATGAGCAGTTCTTC.

The V gene is TRBV5-1, the J gene TRBJ2-7; TRBD1 is a possible D gene (6 bases). The CDR3 spans 13 residues. The V end lost 4 bases, the J end lost 3 bases, and 11 bases lay between the germline ends. CDR1 and CDR2 (germline): SGHRS, YFSETQ. The CDR3 here is CASSVVQGYEQYF. The CDR3, as DNA: TGCGCCAGCAGCGTCGTACAGGGCTACGAGCAGTACTTC.

V and J are TRBV28 and TRBJ2-7, with D perhaps matching TRBD2 (6 bases). The CDR3 has 15 residues. Per germline, CDR1 MDHEN and CDR2 SYDVKM. The V end was cut by 7 bases, the J end by 2 bases, with 18 bases between. The CDR3, as DNA: TGTGCCAGCAAAACTCGCCGGGGGATCACCTACGAGCAGTACTTC. Amino acids: CASKTRRGITYEQYF.

This chain uses TRBV10-3 with TRBJ2-3; D remains ambiguous. V was trimmed by 3 bases and J by 0 bases, leaving 4 bases between them. The CDR3 contains 13 residues. CDR1 and CDR2 (germline): ENHRY, SYGVKD. The CDR3 bases are TGTGCCATCAGTGACGGTAGCACAGATACGCAGTATTTT. Protein sequence: CAISDGSTDTQYF.

CDR3 amino acids: CASTGGRNYGYTF. DNA for the CDR3: TGTGCCAGCACAGGGGGCAGGAACTATGGCTACACCTTC. J is TRBJ1-2 and V is TRBV5-5, with TRBD1 matching over 8 bases. The CDR3 contains 13 residues. V was clipped by 6 bases and J by 2 bases; unmatched bases: 3. CDR1 is SGHKS, CDR2 YYEKEE, per germline (reference sequence).

The chain has TRBV29-1 and TRBJ2-3; 10 bases are a match to TRBD2. The CDR3 is 15 residues long. With V trimmed by 2 bases and J by 3 bases, 5 bases remained unmatched. CDR1 SQVTM and CDR2 ANQGSEA come from the germline V gene. CDR3: CSVESAGGPTDTQYF. The CDR3 DNA sequence: TGCAGCGTTGAATCAGCGGGAGGGCCGACAGATACGCAGTATTTT.

In this sample, this clone turned up once. CDR3 residues: CASSDLQDNYGYTF. The CDR3 DNA reads as TGTGCCAGCAGTGATTTACAGGATAACTATGGCTACACCTTC. This chain links TRBV2 with TRBJ1-2; possibly TRBD1 for D (5 bases). The CDR3 runs 14 residues. V lost 3 bases and J 1 base, leaving 9 bases between the germline ends. Germline CDR1 and CDR2: SNHLY and FYNNEI.

Here the CDR3 DNA reads TGTGCCAGCAGTCGGTACGAATTCCAAGATGAGCAGTTCTTC. Residues: CASSRYEFQDEQFF. The J gene is TRBJ2-1, the V gene TRBV6-5; D is ambiguous. The CDR3 has 14 residues. The germline V and J ends were trimmed by 5 bases and 8 bases, with 16 bases remaining between them. Per the germline V gene, CDR1 is MNHEY and CDR2 is SVGAGI.

J is TRBJ1-1 and V is TRBV5-1; D unresolved. The CDR3 has 14 residues. CDR1 and CDR2 from the germline V gene are SGHRS and YFSETQ. V gave up 0 bases and J gave up 4 bases, with 10 bases separating them. The chain's CDR3 is CASSLGGGSTEAFF. The CDR3 DNA reads as TGCGCCAGCAGCTTGGGAGGTGGGAGCACTGAAGCTTTCTTT.

The chain employs TRBV28 and TRBJ2-5; 14 nucleotides line up with TRBD2. There are 15 residues in the CDR3. The V gene's germline CDR1 is MDHEN and CDR2 SYDVKM. Germline trimming cut 2 bases from V and 4 bases from J; bases unmatched to any gene: 0. The CDR3 DNA is TGTGCCAGCAGTTTAGGACTAGCGGGAGGAGAGACCCAGTACTTC. Translated, it gives CASSLGLAGGETQYF.

This chain links TRBV5-6 with TRBJ2-5; no clear D gene. Trimming removed 0 bases at V and 1 base at J, with 10 bases between. CDR1 is SGHDT, CDR2 YYEEEE, per germline. This CDR3 has 15 amino acids. The CDR3 DNA is TGTGCCAGCAGCTTGGGGCCGGAGATCCAAGAGACCCAGTACTTC. Its translation is CASSLGPEIQETQYF.

This rearrangement joins TRBV4-1 to TRBJ2-3; possibly TRBD2 for D (6 bases). The CDR3 has 18 amino acids. From germline, CDR1 is MGHRA and CDR2 YSYEKL. Deletions cut 0 bases from V and 0 bases from J, with 16 bases between. In DNA form, the CDR3 reads TGCGCCAGCAGCCAAGATCGTGTATTCGGGACTAGCACAGATACGCAGTATTTT. Translated: CASSQDRVFGTSTDTQYF.

The chain couples TRBV28 to TRBJ1-5; unclear D gene. The CDR3 is made up of 15 amino acids. Germline V gives CDR1 MDHEN, CDR2 SYDVKM. Trimming removed 2 bases from V and 3 bases from J, with 11 bases in between. The CDR3 nucleotides are TGTGCCAGCAGTTTACTAGGAGCCTCCAATCAGCCCCAGCATTTT. It encodes CASSLLGASNQPQHF.

V is TRBV9 and J is TRBJ1-4, with 8 bases fitting TRBD1. CDR1 is SGDLS, CDR2 YYNGEE, per germline. CDR3 length: 15 amino acids. V lost 1 base and J lost 3; bases outside the gene matches: 2. CDR3 sequence: CASSVLQGANEKLFF. CDR3 DNA: TGTGCCAGCAGCGTACTACAGGGGGCTAATGAAAAACTGTTTTTT.

This sequence joins TRBV4-1 and TRBJ2-2; 15 bases map to TRBD2. Germline assignment: CDR1 MGHRA and CDR2 YSYEKL. With V trimmed by 2 bases and J by 5 bases, 15 bases remained unmatched. The CDR3 spans 21 residues. CDR3 nucleotides: TGCGCCAGCAGCCAACAAGGCTGGACTAGCGGGAGGGCCAAGTTGACCGGGGAGCTGTTTTTT. It yields the protein CASSQQGWTSGRAKLTGELFF.

This chain uses TRBV9 with TRBJ1-4; D uncertain. The CDR3 has 16 residues. The V end was cut by 0 bases, the J end by 0 bases, with 9 bases between. CDR1 SGDLS and CDR2 YYNGEE come from the germline V gene. Here the CDR3 DNA reads TGTGCCAGCAGCGTAGAGATAACAACAACTAATGAAAAACTGTTTTTT. This gives the protein CASSVEITTTNEKLFF. The full variable domain, with the rest looked up from reference TRBV9 and TRBJ1-4, is DSGVTQTPKHLITATGQRVTLRCSPRSGDLSVYWYQQSLDQGLQFLIQYYNGEERAKGNILERFSAQQFPDLHSELNLSSLELGDSALYFCASSVEITTTNEKLFFGSGTQLSVL.

The rearrangement links TRBV27 to TRBJ1-3, with a tentative D call TRBD1 (6 bases). The CDR3 consists of 14 residues. Per germline, CDR1 MNHEY and CDR2 SMNVEV (reference sequence). Trimming stripped 0 bases from V and 6 bases from J, with 9 bases between. The CDR3 coding sequence is TGTGCCAGCAGTTTATCGGCAGGGGCAAACACCATATATTTT. This gives the protein CASSLSAGANTIYF.

Here the CDR3 reads CASKGTGGYEQYF. The DNA for the CDR3 is TGTGCCAGCAAAGGGACAGGGGGATACGAGCAGTACTTC. The chain joins TRBV19 to TRBJ2-7; the match to TRBD1 covers 11 bases. This CDR3 is 13 amino acids long. V lost 9 bases to trimming and J lost 4 bases; unmatched junction nucleotides: 5. CDR1 LNHDA and CDR2 SQIVND come from the germline V gene (reference sequence).

The V call is TRBV21-1, the J call TRBJ1-5; TRBD1, the table's D call, was not compared with the DNA. TRBV21-1 is marked as a pseudogene. The length of the CDR3 is 14 residues. In nucleotides, the CDR3 is TGTGCCAGCGAAAGATCAGGGGGCAATCAGCCCCAGCATTTT. This sequence encodes CASERSGGNQPQHF.

V gene TRBV30 combines with J gene TRBJ2-7; TRBD2 matches 8 bases. The CDR3 totals 13 residues. The trim removed 8 bases at V and 2 bases at J, leaving 8 bases unmatched. Germline V lookup: CDR1 GTSNPN, CDR2 SVGIG (reference sequence). CDR3 nucleotide sequence: TGTGCCGCAAATCCGGGACTAGCCTACGAGCAGTACTTC. Translated, it gives CAANPGLAYEQYF.

This clone was seen a single time. One junction end does not reproduce the germline sequence, and a read error may be involved. The gene calls are TRBV27 and TRBJ1-5; tentatively, D is TRBD1 (6 bases). The length of the CDR3 is 13 residues. Germline V gene lookup returns CDR1 MNHEY and CDR2 SMNVEV (reference sequence). The CDR3 nucleotides are TGTGCCAGCAGTTTACCGGAATTGGGGGCGAGTGGTTTT. This codes for CASSLPELGASGF.

The V and J genes are TRBV5-1 and TRBJ2-7; 7 positions match TRBD2. The germline V gene has CDR1 SGHRS and CDR2 YFSETQ. The CDR3 spans 15 residues. The trim removed 2 bases at V and 7 bases at J, leaving 12 bases unmatched. Here the CDR3 reads CASSFFSPQAGEQYF. The CDR3 DNA follows: TGCGCCAGCAGCTTTTTCAGTCCCCAAGCGGGGGAGCAGTACTTC.

The V and J genes are TRBV7-9 and TRBJ2-2; D is unresolved. This CDR3 region has 15 residues. V lost 5 bases, J lost 3 bases, and 13 bases lay in between. From germline, CDR1 is SEHNR and CDR2 FQNEAQ (reference sequence). The DNA for the CDR3 is TGTGCCAGCAGCCGCCCACCGGTGGACACCGGGGAGCTGTTTTTT. Translation gives CASSRPPVDTGELFF.

V usage is TRBV7-2 and J usage is TRBJ2-2; TRBD1 is a possible D gene (5 bases). Between the trimmed V and J ends, which lost 2 bases and 6 bases, there was a span of 10 bases. From germline, CDR1 is SGHTA and CDR2 FQGNSA. CDR3 length: 14 amino acids. The CDR3 reads CASSLKLRAGELFF. In DNA form, the CDR3 reads TGTGCCAGCAGCTTAAAACTCAGGGCCGGGGAGCTGTTTTTT. Full variable domain (remainder filled in from reference TRBV7-2 and TRBJ2-2): GAGVSQSPSNKVTEKGKDVELRCDPISGHTALYWYRQSLGQGLEFLIYFQGNSAPDKSGLPSDRFSAERTGGSVSTLTIQRTQQEDSAVYLCASSLKLRAGELFFGEGSRLTVL.

This clone has just one count. This rearrangement joins TRBV27 to TRBJ1-2; 7 positions match TRBD1. The CDR3 loop spans 15 amino acids. Germline CDR1 and CDR2: MNHEY and SMNVEV (reference sequence). V dropped 3 bases and J dropped 4; count of bases not matched to a gene: 8. The CDR3 DNA follows: TGTGCCAGCAGTTTCAATAGGGGGCGCAGCTATGGCTACACCTTC. It codes for CASSFNRGRSYGYTF.

The rearrangement uses TRBV28 and TRBJ2-3, with D maybe TRBD2 (6 bases). This CDR3 comprises 18 residues. Between the trimmed V and J ends, which lost 4 bases and 0 bases, there was a span of 20 bases. Per germline, CDR1 MDHEN and CDR2 SYDVKM. The CDR3 DNA is TGTGCCAGCAGTTCGTCCTCAGCCGACGGGACTAGCACAGATACGCAGTATTTT. It translates to CASSSSSADGTSTDTQYF.

V usage is TRBV4-1 and J usage is TRBJ1-5, with 8 nucleotides matching TRBD1. The germline CDR1 and CDR2 sequences are MGHRA and YSYEKL. The CDR3 runs 16 residues. J lost 4 bases, V lost 1 base, and 6 bases had no gene match. The CDR3 DNA reads as TGCGCCAGCAGCCAAGCAGGGGACAGGTCGAATCAGCCCCAGCATTTT. This codes for CASSQAGDRSNQPQHF.

The V gene is TRBV7-6, the J gene TRBJ2-7; 13 bases align to TRBD2. Trimming took 1 base from V and 4 from J; bases not matched to a gene: 4. Germline lookup yields CDR1 SGHVS and CDR2 FNYEAQ. The CDR3 has 16 residues. CDR3 nucleotides: TGTGCCAGCAGCTTAGGGACTAGCGGGAGTGGGTACGAGCAGTACTTC. Amino acids: CASSLGTSGSGYEQYF.